These T cell receptor beta chains were read from a single sample in a study of T cells in Graves' hyperthyroidism and ophthalmopathy. Using its own MiXCR run on the multiplex PCR reads, TCRdb lists one record per CDR3 protein. The sample yields 370,000 or so distinct CDR3 sequences, around a quarter seen once. The sequenced sample was blood. Receptor source: a man aged 45-65 years with Graves' hyperthyroidism. The CDR3 runs from the conserved cysteine through the conserved F or W. Each record gives: V gene, J gene, CDR3 length, CDR3 protein.

TRBV3-1	TRBJ2-1	15	CASSWGGAYLPEQFF
TRBV11-2	TRBJ2-1	14	CASSLDLFVRVQFF
TRBV6-1	TRBJ2-2	11	CASRKSGELFF
TRBV27	TRBJ2-1	18	CASSFFPRPGDSYNEQFF
TRBV20-1	TRBJ2-3	16	CSARVVGRVVTDTQYF
TRBV7-8	TRBJ2-2	17	CATDLTSGQGYSGELFF
TRBV11-2	TRBJ2-7	13	CASSRGVDYEQYF
TRBV16	TRBJ2-5	15	CASSQLLAGDETQYF
TRBV29-1	TRBJ2-7	13	CSVVTSGSYEQYF
TRBV6-1	TRBJ2-2	14	CASKGLTNTGELFF
TRBV18	TRBJ2-7	14	CASSPARGAYEQYF
TRBV12-3/TRBV12-4	TRBJ2-5	14	CASSWSGQGETQYF
TRBV30	TRBJ2-2	15	CAWSLRGLNTGELFF
TRBV28	TRBJ2-3	17	CASSLGAGGIAGDTQYF
TRBV20-1	TRBJ2-1	14	CSAVGLADYNEQFF
TRBV20-1	TRBJ2-3	15	CSALSGRAVTDTQYF
TRBV2	TRBJ1-1	13	CASRTAPNTEAFF
TRBV20-1	TRBJ1-5	14	CSARAGTHDQPQHF
TRBV5-1	TRBJ1-1	13	CASRSNWNTEAFF
TRBV6-1	TRBJ2-5	12	CASTTEGKTQYF
TRBV2	TRBJ2-1	15	CASSVRKRSYNEQFF
TRBV24-1	TRBJ2-1	12	CASASSYNEQFF
TRBV30	TRBJ2-2	14	CAWRGLAGTGELFF
TRBV9	TRBJ2-1	14	CASSPLSGINEQFF
TRBV2	TRBJ1-1	14	CASMRGEPNAEAFF
TRBV6-1	TRBJ1-1	12	CASSGQGTEAFF
TRBV20-1	TRBJ2-7	14	CSASLGLAGGEQYF
TRBV20-1	TRBJ2-5	15	CSASIAGGVQETQYF